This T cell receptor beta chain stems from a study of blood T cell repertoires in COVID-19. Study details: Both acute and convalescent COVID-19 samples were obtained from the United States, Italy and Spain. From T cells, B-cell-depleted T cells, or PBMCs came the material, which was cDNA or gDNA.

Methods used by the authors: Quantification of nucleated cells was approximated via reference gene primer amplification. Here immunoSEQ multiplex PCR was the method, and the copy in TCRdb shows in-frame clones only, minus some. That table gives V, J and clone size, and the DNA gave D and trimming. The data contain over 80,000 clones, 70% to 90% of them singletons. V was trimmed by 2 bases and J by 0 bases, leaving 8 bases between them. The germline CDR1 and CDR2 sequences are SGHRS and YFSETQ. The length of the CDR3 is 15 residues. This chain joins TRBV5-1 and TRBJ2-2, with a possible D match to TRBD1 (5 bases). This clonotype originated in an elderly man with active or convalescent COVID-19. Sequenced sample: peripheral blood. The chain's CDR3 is CASSFRQPNTGELFF. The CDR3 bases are TGCGCCAGCAGCTTCCGACAGCCGAACACCGGGGAGCTGTTTTTT.